The clone carrying this T cell receptor beta chain was detected once. The sample originates from a study of shared clonotypes between healthy human individuals. The data were produced by immunoSEQ multiplex PCR, yet TCRdb's version contains in-frame clones alone and is incomplete. The sample comprises 1,500,000 or so clones, around 97% of which are singletons, and approximately 1.1% rests with the top ten. V was clipped by 1 base and J by 1 base, with 16 bases between them. In germline, CDR1 is SGHAT, CDR2 FQNNGV. CDR3 length: 17 residues. The sequence was collected from a man aged 25 to 45 in good health. The sample taken for sequencing was naive CD4+ T cells sorted from blood. Subset meaning: CD45RA+ positively selected. The chain combines TRBV11-2 with TRBJ1-1; no clear D. The DNA for the CDR3 is TGTGCCAGCAGCTTAGGGTTCACGGGCAGAAAGAACACTGAAGCTTTCTTT. This codes for CASSLGFTGRKNTEAFF.